The rows below give T cell receptor beta chains drawn from one sample of a study of blood T cell repertoires in COVID-19. Only in-frame clones appear in the TCRdb table, and some are missing; sequencing was by immunoSEQ multiplex PCR. The data show roughly 14,000 clones, 65% to 90% seen once. The sequencing input was peripheral blood. Source of these receptors: a man aged 35 to 55 with active or convalescent COVID-19. Both conserved end residues are part of each CDR3. The D gene is left open where the match is weak. Part of the rows lack a size; the others show once, few, many or a class for expanded clones.

TRBV30	NA	TRBD1	TRBJ1-6	TGTGCCTGGAGTAGGACAGGGGGTTATTCACCCCTCCACTTT	CAWSRTGGYSPLHF
TRBV7-2	NA	TRBD1	TRBJ2-2	TGTGCCAGCAGCTGGGGACAGGGGGCGCCCACCGGGGAGCTGTTTTTT	CASSWGQGAPTGELFF
TRBV4-1	NA	TRBD2	TRBJ2-7	TGCGCCAGCAGACAGGGACTAGCGGGGGAGCAGTACTTC	CASRQGLAGEQYF
TRBV6-2/TRBV6-3	NA	NA	TRBJ2-3	TGTGCCAGCAGTGTCTATACGGGTACGCAGTATTTT	CASSVYTGTQYF
TRBV29-1	NA	NA	TRBJ1-1	TGCAGCGTTGGAAGCGGGAACACTGAAGCTTTCTTT	CSVGSGNTEAFF
TRBV6-2/TRBV6-3	NA	TRBD2	TRBJ2-1	TGTGCCAGCAGCCCTACTAGCGGGGGGGCGCACGAGCAGTTCTTC	CASSPTSGGAHEQFF
TRBV28	NA	TRBD1	TRBJ1-6	TGTGCCAGCAGGCAGGGGGAGGCACCCCTCCACTTT	CASRQGEAPLHF
TRBV9	once	TRBD1	TRBJ2-1	TGTGCCAGCAGCGTAGATCTCGGACAGGGGACCTACAATGAGCAGTTCTTC	CASSVDLGQGTYNEQFF
TRBV29-1	NA	TRBD2	TRBJ2-3	TGCAGCGCAAGGGACAGGGGGACTAGCGGGAGCAGTCGCACAGATACGCAGTATTTT	CSARDRGTSGSSRTDTQYF
TRBV30	NA	NA	TRBJ2-1	TGTGCCTGGACAAGAGGGAACAATGAGCAGTTCTTC	CAWTRGNNEQFF
TRBV6-5	NA	TRBD2	TRBJ2-7	TGTGCCAGCAGTTTAAGGAGCGGGAAGAGTACCTACGAGCAGTACTTC	CASSLRSGKSTYEQYF
TRBV7-8	NA	NA	TRBJ2-2	TGTGCCAGCAGCCTCTCGACAGTGAACACCGGGGAGCTGTTTTTT	CASSLSTVNTGELFF
TRBV5-6	once	NA	TRBJ2-2	TGTGCCAGCAGCTTGGGAGGGACGAACACCGGGGAGCTGTTTTTT	CASSLGGTNTGELFF
TRBV30	NA	NA	TRBJ1-3	TGTGCCTGGAGTGCTGGGGGGGCCATCTCTGGAAACACCATATATTTT	CAWSAGGAISGNTIYF
TRBV19	NA	NA	TRBJ1-1	TGTGCCAGTAGGAGGCAGGGCGTCACTGAAGCTTTCTTT	CASRRQGVTEAFF